These 5 T cell receptor beta chains came from one sample sequenced in a study of T-cell memory formation after mild COVID-19. Via MiXCR, TCRdb re-called the 5' RACE reads, giving one row per CDR3 protein. The sample shows fewer than 650,000 distinct CDR3 sequences, about a fifth of them seen only once. Sequencing was performed on PBMCs or a T cell subset sorted from them (not recorded which). The receptors were sampled from an adult woman who had mild COVID-19 (a few samples of this study predate the infection). Cell type and time point are not known.

The chain combines TRBV24-1 with TRBJ2-3; 7 nucleotides match TRBD2. This CDR3 comprises 15 residues. The V gene end was trimmed by 3 bases and the J gene end by 6 bases; junction bases not matched to a gene: 8. Germline V gene lookup returns CDR1 KGHDR and CDR2 SFDVKD. The CDR3 sequence is CATSDISGTTDTQYF. CDR3 bases: TGTGCCACCAGTGATATCTCCGGGACTACCGATACGCAGTATTTT.

This clonotype was detected a few times. CDR3 region: CATTGGRYNEQFF. The CDR3 coding sequence is TGTGCCACCACGGGGGGGCGGTACAATGAGCAGTTCTTC. The chain combines TRBV19 with TRBJ2-1; 8 bases match TRBD2. Germline-derived CDR1 and CDR2 are LNHDA and SQIVND (reference sequence). Trimming took 10 bases from V and 4 from J; bases not matched to a gene: 6. The CDR3 is 13 residues long.

The gene calls are TRBV20-1 and TRBJ1-5; unclear D gene. Germline V gene lookup returns CDR1 DFQATT and CDR2 SNEGSKA (reference sequence). Between the trimmed V and J ends, which lost 2 bases and 0 bases, there was a span of 11 bases. The CDR3 spans 15 residues. The DNA of the CDR3 is TGCAGTGCTAGAACCCCCGCGGCTAGCAATCAGCCCCAGCATTTT. This codes for CSARTPAASNQPQHF.

CDR3 sequence: CASSQDREGYGYTF. In DNA, the CDR3 is TGTGCCAGCAGTCAGGACAGGGAGGGCTATGGCTACACCTTC. The rearrangement joins TRBV7-2 to TRBJ1-2; 8 nucleotides line up with TRBD1. CDR3 length: 14 residues. The J segment lost 4 bases and the V segment lost 6 bases, leaving 7 bases of the junction unmatched. CDR1 and CDR2 (germline): SGHTA, FQGNSA.

This clonotype was seen a few times. The chain employs TRBV12-3 or TRBV12-4 and TRBJ2-2, with D unclear. V was trimmed by 1 base and J by 4 bases, leaving 7 bases between them. The CDR3 runs to 14 residues. The CDR3 loop reads CASSLEAFTGELFF. The DNA of the CDR3 is TGTGCCAGCAGTTTAGAAGCTTTCACCGGGGAGCTGTTTTTT.